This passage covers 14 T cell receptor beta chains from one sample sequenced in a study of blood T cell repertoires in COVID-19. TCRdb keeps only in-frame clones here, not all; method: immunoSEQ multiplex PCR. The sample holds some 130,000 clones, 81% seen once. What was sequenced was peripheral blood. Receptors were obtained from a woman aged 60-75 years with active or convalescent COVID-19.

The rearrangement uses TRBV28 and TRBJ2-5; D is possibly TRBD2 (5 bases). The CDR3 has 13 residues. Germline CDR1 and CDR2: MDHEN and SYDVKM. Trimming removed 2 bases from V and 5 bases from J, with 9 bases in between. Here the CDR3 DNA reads TGTGCCAGCAGTTTACGGGGATGGGAGACCCAGTACTTC. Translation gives CASSLRGWETQYF.

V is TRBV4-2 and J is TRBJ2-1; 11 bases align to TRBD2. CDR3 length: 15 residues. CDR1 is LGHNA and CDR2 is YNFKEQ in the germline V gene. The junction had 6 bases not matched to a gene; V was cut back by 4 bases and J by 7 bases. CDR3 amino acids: CASSLTSGGDNEQFF. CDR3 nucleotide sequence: TGTGCCAGCAGCCTCACTAGCGGGGGAGATAATGAGCAGTTCTTC.

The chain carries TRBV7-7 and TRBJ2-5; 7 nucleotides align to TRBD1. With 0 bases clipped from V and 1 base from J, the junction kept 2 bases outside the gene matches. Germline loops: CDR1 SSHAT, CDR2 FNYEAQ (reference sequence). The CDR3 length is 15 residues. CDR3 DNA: TGTGCCAGCAGCTTAGCGGCAGGGGGCCAAGAGACCCAGTACTTC. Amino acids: CASSLAAGGQETQYF.

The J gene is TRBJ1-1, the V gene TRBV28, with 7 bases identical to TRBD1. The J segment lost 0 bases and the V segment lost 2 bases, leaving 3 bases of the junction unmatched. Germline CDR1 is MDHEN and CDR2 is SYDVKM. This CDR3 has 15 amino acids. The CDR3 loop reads CASSLRDSLNTEAFF. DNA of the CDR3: TGTGCCAGCAGTTTAAGGGACAGCTTGAACACTGAAGCTTTCTTT. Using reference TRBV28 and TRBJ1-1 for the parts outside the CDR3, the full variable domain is DVKVTQSSRYLVKRTGEKVFLECVQDMDHENMFWYRQDPGLGLRLIYFSYDVKMKEKGDIPEGYSVSREKKERFSLILESASTNQTSMYLCASSLRDSLNTEAFFGQGTRLTVV.

The chain's CDR3 is CASSLVRGQNEQFF. The CDR3 DNA follows: TGTGCCAGCAGCTTAGTGCGGGGGCAGAATGAGCAGTTCTTC. This sequence joins TRBV7-6 and TRBJ2-1, with a tentative D call TRBD2 (7 bases). V was clipped by 1 base and J by 7 bases, with 11 bases between them. The CDR3 has 14 residues. The germline CDR1 and CDR2 sequences are SGHVS and FNYEAQ.

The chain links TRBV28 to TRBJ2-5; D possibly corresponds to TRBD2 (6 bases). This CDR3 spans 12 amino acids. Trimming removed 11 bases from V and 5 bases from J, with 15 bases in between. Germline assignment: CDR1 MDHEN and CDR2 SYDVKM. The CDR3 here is CASTVGRETQYF. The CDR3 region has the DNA TGTGCCTCAACAGTGGGGAGGGAGACCCAGTACTTC.

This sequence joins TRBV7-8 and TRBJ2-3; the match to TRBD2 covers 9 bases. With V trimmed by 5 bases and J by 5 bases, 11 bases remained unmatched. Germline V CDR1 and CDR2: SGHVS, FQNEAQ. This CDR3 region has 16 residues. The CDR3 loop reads CASSIGASGTIDTQYF. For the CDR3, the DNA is TGTGCCAGCAGCATAGGGGCTAGCGGGACGATAGATACGCAGTATTTT.

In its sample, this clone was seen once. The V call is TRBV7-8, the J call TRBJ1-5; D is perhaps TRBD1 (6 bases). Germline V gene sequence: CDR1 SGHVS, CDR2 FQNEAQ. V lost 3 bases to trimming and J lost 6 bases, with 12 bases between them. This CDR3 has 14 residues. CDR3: CASSFQGGGQPQHF. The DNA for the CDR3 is TGTGCCAGCAGCTTCCAGGGAGGGGGTCAGCCCCAGCATTTT.

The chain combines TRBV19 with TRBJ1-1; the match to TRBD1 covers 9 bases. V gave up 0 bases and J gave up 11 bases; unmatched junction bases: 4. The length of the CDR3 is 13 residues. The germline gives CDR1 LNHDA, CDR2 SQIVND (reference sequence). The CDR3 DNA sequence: TGTGCCAGTAGTATAGATTACAGGGGGCACGCTTTCTTT. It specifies CASSIDYRGHAFF.

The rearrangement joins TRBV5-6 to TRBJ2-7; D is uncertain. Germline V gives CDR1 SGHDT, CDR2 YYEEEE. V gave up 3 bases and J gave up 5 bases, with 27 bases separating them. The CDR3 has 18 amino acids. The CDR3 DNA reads TGTGCCAGCAGCTCAGATATGCGTTTGAGCTCTAGGAAGAACGAGCAGTACTTC. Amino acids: CASSSDMRLSSRKNEQYF.

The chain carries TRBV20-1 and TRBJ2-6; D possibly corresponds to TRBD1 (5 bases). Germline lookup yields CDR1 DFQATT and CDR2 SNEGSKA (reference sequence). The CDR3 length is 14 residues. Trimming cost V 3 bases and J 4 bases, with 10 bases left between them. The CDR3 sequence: CSASGRAGANVLTF. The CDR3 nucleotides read TGCAGTGCTAGTGGCAGGGCCGGGGCCAACGTCCTGACTTTC.

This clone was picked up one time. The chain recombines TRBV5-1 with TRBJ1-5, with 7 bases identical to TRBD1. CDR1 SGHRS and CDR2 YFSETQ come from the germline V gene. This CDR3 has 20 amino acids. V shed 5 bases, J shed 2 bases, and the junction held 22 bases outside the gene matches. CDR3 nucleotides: TGCGCCAGCAGGGGGCCTCCGGGACAGACGACTTATGTGCGCAATCAGCCCCAGCATTTT. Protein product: CASRGPPGQTTYVRNQPQHF.

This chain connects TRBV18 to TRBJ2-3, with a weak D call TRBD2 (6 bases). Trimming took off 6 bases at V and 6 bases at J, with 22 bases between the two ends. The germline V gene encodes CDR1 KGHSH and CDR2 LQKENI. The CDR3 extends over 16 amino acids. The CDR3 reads CASSLIGRSRADTQYF. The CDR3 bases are TGTGCCAGCTCCCTTATTGGGAGGTCCCGGGCGGATACGCAGTATTTT. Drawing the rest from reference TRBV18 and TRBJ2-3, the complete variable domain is NAGVMQNPRHLVRRRGQEARLRCSPMKGHSHVYWYRQLPEEGLKFMVYLQKENIIDESGMPKERFSAEFPKEGPSILRIQQVVRGDSAAYFCASSLIGRSRADTQYFGPGTRLTVL.

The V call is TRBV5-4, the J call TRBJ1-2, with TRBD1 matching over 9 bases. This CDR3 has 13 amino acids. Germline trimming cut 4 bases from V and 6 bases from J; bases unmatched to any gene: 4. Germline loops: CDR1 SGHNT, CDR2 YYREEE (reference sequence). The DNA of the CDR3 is TGTGCCAGCAGCGGGAGGGACAGGGATGGCTACACCTTC. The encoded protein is CASSGRDRDGYTF.